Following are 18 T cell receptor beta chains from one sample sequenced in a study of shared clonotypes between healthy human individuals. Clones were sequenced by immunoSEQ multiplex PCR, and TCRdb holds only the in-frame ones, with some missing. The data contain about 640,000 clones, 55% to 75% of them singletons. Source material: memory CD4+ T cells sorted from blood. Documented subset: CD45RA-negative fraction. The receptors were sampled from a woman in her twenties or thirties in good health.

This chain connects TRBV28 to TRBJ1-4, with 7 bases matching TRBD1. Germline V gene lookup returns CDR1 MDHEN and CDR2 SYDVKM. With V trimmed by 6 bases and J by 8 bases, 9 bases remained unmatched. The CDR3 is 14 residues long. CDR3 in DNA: TGTGCCAGCAGGGGGACAGCCCCTCGGGAAAAACTGTTTTTT. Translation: CASRGTAPREKLFF.

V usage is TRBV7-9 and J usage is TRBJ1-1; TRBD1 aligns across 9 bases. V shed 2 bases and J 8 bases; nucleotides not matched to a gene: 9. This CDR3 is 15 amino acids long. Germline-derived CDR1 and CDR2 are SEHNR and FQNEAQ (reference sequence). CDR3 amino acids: CASSLNFRDRVEAFF. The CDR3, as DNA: TGTGCCAGCAGCTTAAATTTTCGGGACAGGGTAGAAGCTTTCTTT.

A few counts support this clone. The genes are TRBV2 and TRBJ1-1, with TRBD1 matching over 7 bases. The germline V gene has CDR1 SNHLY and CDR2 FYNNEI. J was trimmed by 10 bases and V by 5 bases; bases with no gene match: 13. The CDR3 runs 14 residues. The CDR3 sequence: CASSLQGSTGGAFF. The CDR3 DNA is TGTGCCAGCAGTTTACAGGGGTCCACGGGGGGAGCTTTCTTT.

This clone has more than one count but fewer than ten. CDR3 in amino acids: CASGRASGSTDTQYF. The CDR3 DNA is TGTGCCAGCGGCCGGGCTAGCGGAAGCACAGATACGCAGTATTTT. V usage is TRBV6-5 and J usage is TRBJ2-3; 7 positions agree with TRBD2. The V gene end was trimmed by 8 bases and the J gene end by 0 bases; junction bases not matched to a gene: 8. Looked up from germline, CDR1 is MNHEY and CDR2 is SVGAGI. The CDR3 is made up of 15 amino acids.

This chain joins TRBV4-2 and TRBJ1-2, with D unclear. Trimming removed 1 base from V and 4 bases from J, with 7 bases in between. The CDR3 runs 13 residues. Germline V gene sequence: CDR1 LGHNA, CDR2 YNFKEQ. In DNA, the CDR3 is TGTGCCAGCAGCCAAGGGAGCAGCTATGGCTACACCTTC. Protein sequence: CASSQGSSYGYTF.

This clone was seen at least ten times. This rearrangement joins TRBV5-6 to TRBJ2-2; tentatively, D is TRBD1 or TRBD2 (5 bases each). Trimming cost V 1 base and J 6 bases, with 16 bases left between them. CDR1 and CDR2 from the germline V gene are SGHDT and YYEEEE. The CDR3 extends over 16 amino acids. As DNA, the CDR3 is TGTGCCAGCAGCTTGAATCCCGGGGCTGGCGCCGGGGAGCTGTTTTTT. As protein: CASSLNPGAGAGELFF.

DNA for the CDR3: TGTGCCAGCTCACCACCCTCTGAACTCGAGCAGTACTTC. This translates into CASSPPSELEQYF. The rearrangement uses TRBV18 and TRBJ2-7; no clear D gene. Per the germline V gene, CDR1 is KGHSH and CDR2 is LQKENI. The V gene lost 0 bases and the J gene lost 6 bases, with 9 bases spanning the gap. This CDR3 is 13 amino acids long.

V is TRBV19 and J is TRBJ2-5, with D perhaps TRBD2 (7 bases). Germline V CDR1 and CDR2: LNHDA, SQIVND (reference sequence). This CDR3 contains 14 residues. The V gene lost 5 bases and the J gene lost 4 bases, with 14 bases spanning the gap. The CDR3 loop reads CASSPQGRGETQYF. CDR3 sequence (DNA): TGTGCCAGTAGTCCCCAGGGGAGGGGAGAGACCCAGTACTTC.

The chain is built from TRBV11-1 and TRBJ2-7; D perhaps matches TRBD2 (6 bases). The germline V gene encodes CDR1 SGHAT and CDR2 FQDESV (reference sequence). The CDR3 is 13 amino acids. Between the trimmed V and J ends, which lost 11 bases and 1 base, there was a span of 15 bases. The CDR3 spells CAGGRRVSYEQYF. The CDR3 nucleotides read TGTGCCGGAGGGAGGAGAGTATCCTACGAGCAGTACTTC.

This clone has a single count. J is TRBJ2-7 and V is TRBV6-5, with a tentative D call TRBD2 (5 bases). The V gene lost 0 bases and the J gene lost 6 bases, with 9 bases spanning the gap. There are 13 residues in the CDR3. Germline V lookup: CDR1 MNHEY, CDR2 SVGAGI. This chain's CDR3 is CASSYSTLAEQYF. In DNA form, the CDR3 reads TGTGCCAGCAGTTACTCGACCCTAGCCGAGCAGTACTTC.

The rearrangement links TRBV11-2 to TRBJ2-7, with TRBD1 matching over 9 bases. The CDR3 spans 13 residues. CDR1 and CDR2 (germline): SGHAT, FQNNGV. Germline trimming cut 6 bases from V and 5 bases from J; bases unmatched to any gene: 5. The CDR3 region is CASSSDRGNEQYF. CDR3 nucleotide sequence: TGTGCCAGCAGTTCGGACAGGGGCAACGAGCAGTACTTC.

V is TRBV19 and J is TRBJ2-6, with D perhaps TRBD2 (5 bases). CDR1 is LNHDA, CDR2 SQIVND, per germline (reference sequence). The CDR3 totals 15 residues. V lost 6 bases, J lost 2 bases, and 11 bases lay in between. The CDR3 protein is CASSSAGAGANVLTF. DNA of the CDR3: TGTGCCAGTAGCTCCGCCGGGGCTGGGGCCAACGTCCTGACTTTC.

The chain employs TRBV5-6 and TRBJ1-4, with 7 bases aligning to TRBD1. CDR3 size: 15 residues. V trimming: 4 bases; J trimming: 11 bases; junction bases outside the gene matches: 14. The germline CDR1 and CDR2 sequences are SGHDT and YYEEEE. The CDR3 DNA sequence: TGTGCCAGCAGCACAGGGGCGGGAGCGGTGGAGAAACTGTTTTTT. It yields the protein CASSTGAGAVEKLFF.

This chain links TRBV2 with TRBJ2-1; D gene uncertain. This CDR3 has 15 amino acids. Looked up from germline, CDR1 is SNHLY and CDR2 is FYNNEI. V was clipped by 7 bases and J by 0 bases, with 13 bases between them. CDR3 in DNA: TGTGCCAGCAAATTGGGATTGACCTCCTACAATGAGCAGTTCTTC. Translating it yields CASKLGLTSYNEQFF.

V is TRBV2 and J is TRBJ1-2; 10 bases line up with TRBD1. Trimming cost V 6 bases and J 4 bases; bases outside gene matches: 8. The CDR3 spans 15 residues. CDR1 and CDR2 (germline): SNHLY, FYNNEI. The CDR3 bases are TGTGCCAGCAGCCCCAGGACAGGGGGAAGCTATGGCTACACCTTC. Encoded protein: CASSPRTGGSYGYTF.

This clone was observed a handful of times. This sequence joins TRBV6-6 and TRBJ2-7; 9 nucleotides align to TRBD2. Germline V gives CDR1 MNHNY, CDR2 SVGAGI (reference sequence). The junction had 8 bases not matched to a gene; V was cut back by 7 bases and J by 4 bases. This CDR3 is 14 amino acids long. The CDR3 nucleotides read TGTGCCAGCAAGGATAGCGGGAGTGTATACGAGCAGTACTTC. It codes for CASKDSGSVYEQYF.

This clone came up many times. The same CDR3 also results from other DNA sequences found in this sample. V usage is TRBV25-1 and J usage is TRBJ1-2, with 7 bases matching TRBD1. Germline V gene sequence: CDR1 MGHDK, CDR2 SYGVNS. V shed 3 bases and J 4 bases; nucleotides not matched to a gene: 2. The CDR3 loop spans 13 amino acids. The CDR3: CASSERDSYGYTF. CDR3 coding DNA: TGTGCCAGCAGTGAGAGGGACAGCTATGGCTACACCTTC.

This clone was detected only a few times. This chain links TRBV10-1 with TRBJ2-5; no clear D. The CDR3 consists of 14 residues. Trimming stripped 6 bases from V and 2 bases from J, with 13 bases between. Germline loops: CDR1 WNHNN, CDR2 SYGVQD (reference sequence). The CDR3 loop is CASSPSETQETQYF. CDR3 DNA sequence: TGCGCCAGCAGCCCCTCCGAGACTCAAGAGACCCAGTACTTC.